A single sample is the source of the 22 T cell receptor beta chains below, sequenced in a study of T cell clonality in common variable immunodeficiency. TCRdb keeps only in-frame clones here, not all; method: immunoSEQ multiplex PCR. The sample presents about 66,000 clones, none singletons. Sequenced material: peripheral blood mononuclear cells. The receptors here all came from a person between 18 and 70 years old in good health.

This clone was observed at least ten times. The read terminates 3 residues ahead of where the CDR3 ends, so the germline J gene completes it. The chain employs TRBV28 and TRBJ2-7, with 8 bases fitting TRBD1. The germline V gene has CDR1 MDHEN and CDR2 SYDVKM. The V segment lost 7 bases and the J segment 3 bases; nucleotides outside the gene matches: 8. This CDR3 has 14 residues. The CDR3 loop reads CASTRQGTRYEQYF. The DNA read from the CDR3 is TGTGCCAGCACCAGACAGGGGACTCGCTACGAG. The full variable domain, in which reference TRBV28 and TRBJ2-7 provide the parts outside the CDR3, is DVKVTQSSRYLVKRTGEKVFLECVQDMDHENMFWYRQDPGLGLRLIYFSYDVKMKEKGDIPEGYSVSREKKERFSLILESASTNQTSMYLCASTRQGTRYEQYFGPGTRLTVT.

The sample holds many counts of this clone. With the read ending 3 residues before the CDR3 end, the germline J gene is used to fill in that end. The chain recombines TRBV5-4 with TRBJ1-2; 9 bases are a match to TRBD1. The CDR3 is made up of 14 amino acids. Germline values: CDR1 SGHNT, CDR2 YYREEE (reference sequence). The trim removed 0 bases at V and 4 bases at J, leaving 1 base unmatched. CDR3 DNA (partial): TGTGCCAGCAGCTTGGGGACAGGGGTCTATGGC. It translates to CASSLGTGVYG. The full CDR3 protein reads CASSLGTGVYGYTF.

This clone was seen at least ten times. The read terminates 3 residues ahead of where the CDR3 ends, so the germline J gene completes it. The genes are TRBV30 and TRBJ2-2; 8 bases are shared with TRBD2. The CDR3 length is 14 residues. V shed 4 bases and J 2 bases; nucleotides not matched to a gene: 3. Per the germline V gene, CDR1 is GTSNPN and CDR2 is SVGIG (reference sequence). The CDR3 bases that were read are TGTGCCTGGATGAGCGGGGGTAACACCGGGGAG. It codes for CAWMSGGNTGE. The complete CDR3 reads CAWMSGGNTGELFF.

This clone showed up many times. The read halts 3 residues ahead of the CDR3 end, with the missing end drawn from the germline J gene. The chain combines TRBV28 with TRBJ1-2, with D perhaps matching TRBD1 (6 bases). The CDR3 spans 12 residues. CDR1 and CDR2 (germline): MDHEN, SYDVKM. CDR3 bases read: TGTGCCAGCAGTTCACAGGGTAGCGGC. It codes for CASSSQGSG. In full, the CDR3 reads CASSSQGSGYTF.

Ten or more counts support this clone. From the germline J gene comes the end of the CDR3, since the read stops 3 residues before it. The chain is built from TRBV19 and TRBJ1-2; 8 bases fit TRBD1. CDR3 length equals 15 residues. V lost 5 bases to trimming and J lost 2 bases; unmatched junction nucleotides: 7. Germline CDR1 is LNHDA and CDR2 is SQIVND (reference sequence). The CDR3 protein is CASSPQGAGNYGYTF. The sequenced CDR3 bases are TGTGCCAGTAGTCCGCAGGGGGCGGGGAACTATGGC.

This clone came up many times. The read terminates 3 residues before the CDR3 end, so the remaining end is supplied by the germline J gene. The rearrangement links TRBV19 to TRBJ2-2; D might be TRBD2 (7 bases). The CDR3 extends over 19 amino acids. Germline assignment: CDR1 LNHDA and CDR2 SQIVND (reference sequence). The V end lost 0 bases, the J end lost 4 bases, and 21 bases lay between the germline ends. The sequenced part of the CDR3 DNA is TGTGCCAGTAGTATAGATCACGGGGGGCTAGCGGTTGGCACCGGGGAG. Its translation is CASSIDHGGLAVGTGE. The entire CDR3 is CASSIDHGGLAVGTGELFF.

In this sample, this clone turned up many times. The read ends 3 residues before the CDR3 terminus; that terminus is restored from the germline J gene. The J gene is TRBJ2-1, the V gene TRBV30, with unresolved D. The CDR3 is 12 amino acids. CDR1 and CDR2 (germline): GTSNPN, SVGIG (reference sequence). V was clipped by 2 bases and J by 7 bases, with 9 bases between them. CDR3: CAWSPQGNEQFF. The CDR3 bases that were read are TGTGCCTGGAGTCCTCAAGGGAATGAG.

This clone was detected many times. CDR3 DNA, as far as it was read: TGTGCCCTGGGGGCGACCGCCAACTATGGC. Protein product: CALGATANYG. The whole CDR3 sequence is CALGATANYGYTF. The chain recombines TRBV7-9 with TRBJ1-2; tentative D call: TRBD1 (6 bases). The sequenced fragment ends 3 residues before the CDR3 boundary, so the rest is inferred from the germline J gene. Germline CDR1 and CDR2: SEHNR and FQNEAQ (reference sequence). The CDR3 totals 13 residues. With 11 bases removed from V and 2 bases from J, the gap between germline ends came to 15 bases.

This clone was counted ten times or more. The missing CDR3 end, 3 residues past where the read stops, is filled in from the germline J gene. The chain recombines TRBV12-5 with TRBJ1-6; the match to TRBD1 covers 7 bases. Germline CDR1 is LGHNT and CDR2 is FRNRAP. Trimming at V came to 1 base and at J to 10 bases, leaving 7 bases not matched to a gene. The CDR3 contains 15 residues. The CDR3 region is CASGLATGRGSPLHF. CDR3 DNA, as far as it was read: TGTGCTAGTGGTTTGGCGACAGGGCGGGGATCACCC.

This clone has a count of ten or more. The CDR3 end falls 3 residues outside the read, so it is completed with the germline J gene. The chain employs TRBV5-1 and TRBJ2-3; 9 bases are a match to TRBD1. V gave up 2 bases and J gave up 0 bases; unmatched junction bases: 4. This CDR3 spans 16 amino acids. CDR1 is SGHRS, CDR2 YFSETQ, per germline. CDR3 sequence: CASSFRDRESTDTQYF. Incomplete CDR3 DNA: TGCGCCAGCAGCTTCCGGGACAGGGAAAGCACAGATACG.

Many counts were recorded for this clone. Coverage ceases 3 residues before the CDR3 finishes, and the germline J gene fills in the end. V usage is TRBV20-1 and J usage is TRBJ2-7, with TRBD1 matching over 9 bases. Germline V lookup: CDR1 DFQATT, CDR2 SNEGSKA (reference sequence). J was trimmed by 0 bases and V by 5 bases; bases with no gene match: 8. This CDR3 has 15 residues. CDR3 bases read: TGCAGTGCTTATTCCGGGACAGGGAGCTCCTACGAG. This encodes CSAYSGTGSSYE. The entire CDR3 protein is CSAYSGTGSSYEQYF.

This clone has a count of ten or more. The observed sequence ends 3 residues before the CDR3 terminus, with the missing tail filled in from the germline J gene. The chain combines TRBV6-1 with TRBJ1-2, with 7 bases aligning to TRBD1. Germline CDR1 MNHNS, CDR2 SASEGT. This CDR3 contains 14 residues. V gave up 4 bases and J gave up 4 bases; unmatched junction bases: 6. Partial CDR3 DNA: TGTGCCAGCAGTGCAACGACAGGGCTCTATGGC. This gives the protein CASSATTGLYG. The CDR3 reads in full as CASSATTGLYGYTF.

This clone was detected ten times or more. The read stops 3 residues short of the end of the CDR3; the missing end is completed from the germline J gene. The chain links TRBV2 to TRBJ2-6; D is possibly TRBD1 (5 bases). The V gene's germline CDR1 is SNHLY and CDR2 FYNNEI. V was cut by 6 bases and J by 0 bases, with 21 bases left in between. The CDR3 is 19 residues long. The CDR3 loop reads CASSTELTASSSGANVLTF. The part of the CDR3 DNA that was read is TGTGCCAGCAGCACAGAGCTGACAGCGTCGAGCTCTGGGGCCAACGTC. The full variable domain, rest sourced from reference TRBV2 and TRBJ2-6, is EPEVTQTPSHQVTQMGQEVILRCVPISNHLYFYWYRQILGQKVEFLVSFYNNEISEKSEIFDDQFSVERPDGSNFTLKIRSTKLEDSAMYFCASSTELTASSSGANVLTFGAGSRLTVL.

This clone was counted only a few times. The read gets to within 3 residues of the CDR3 end, and the germline J gene fills in the rest. V usage is TRBV5-1 and J usage is TRBJ2-7, with 8 bases identical to TRBD2. Germline assignment: CDR1 SGHRS and CDR2 YFSETQ. The CDR3 runs to 14 residues. After removal of 4 bases from V and 4 bases from J, the junction contained 7 bases not matched to a gene. CDR3 DNA, as far as it was read: TGCGCCAGCAGCCCGGGGGGGGGCGATTACGAG. It codes for CASSPGGGDYE. The full CDR3 protein is CASSPGGGDYEQYF. The full variable domain, with the rest looked up from reference TRBV5-1 and TRBJ2-7, is KAGVTQTPRYLIKTRGQQVTLSCSPISGHRSVSWYQQTPGQGLQFLFEYFSETQRNKGNFPGRFSGRQFSNSRSEMNVSTLELGDSALYLCASSPGGGDYEQYFGPGTRLTVT.

This clone was counted ten times or more. The missing CDR3 end, 3 residues past where the read stops, is filled in from the germline J gene. The chain is built from TRBV7-9 and TRBJ1-4; possibly TRBD1 for D (5 bases). CDR1 SEHNR and CDR2 FQNEAQ come from the germline V gene (reference sequence). Deletions cut 5 bases from V and 0 bases from J, with 10 bases between. This CDR3 comprises 15 residues. This CDR3 reads CASSPPGTTNEKLFF. The sequenced CDR3 bases are TGTGCCAGCAGCCCACCAGGGACAACTAATGAAAAA.

This clone was seen many times. The CDR3 goes on 3 residues after the read ends, and that part is filled in from the germline J gene. The chain has TRBV2 and TRBJ1-5; D not resolved. The CDR3 is made up of 14 amino acids. V was pared by 1 base and J by 3 bases, with 7 bases between. Germline CDR1 is SNHLY and CDR2 is FYNNEI. CDR3 DNA, as far as it was read: TGTGCCAGCAGTGAAGGTAGAAACAATCAGCCC. Translating gives CASSEGRNNQP. The whole CDR3 region reads CASSEGRNNQPQHF.

This clone occurred many times. Read coverage stops 3 residues before the CDR3 terminus; the germline J gene supplies the remainder. The chain uses TRBV7-3 and TRBJ2-2; 8 bases match TRBD2. The CDR3 sequence is 16 residues long. Germline CDR1 is SGHTA and CDR2 is FQGTGA. V lost 6 bases and J lost 1; bases outside the gene matches: 7. CDR3 protein: CASRITGGENTGELFF. The part of the CDR3 DNA that was read is TGTGCCAGCAGAATTACGGGGGGGGAGAACACCGGGGAG.

The sample holds many counts of this clone. Read sequence stops 3 residues before the CDR3 end, and the germline J gene provides the missing end. V usage is TRBV20-1 and J usage is TRBJ1-1; tentative D call: TRBD1 (5 bases). The CDR3 spans 13 residues. Trimming removed 4 bases from V and 0 bases from J, with 9 bases in between. Germline CDR1 DFQATT, CDR2 SNEGSKA (reference sequence). CDR3 DNA (partial): TGCAGTGCTACCGACAGAATGAACACTGAA. This codes for CSATDRMNTE. The complete CDR3 protein is CSATDRMNTEAFF.

The table lists this clone with a few counts. From the germline J gene comes the end of the CDR3, since the read stops 3 residues before it. The chain combines TRBV5-1 with TRBJ2-7; TRBD2 might be the D (5 bases). The CDR3 is made up of 14 amino acids. The germline V and J ends were trimmed by 7 bases and 5 bases, with 19 bases remaining between them. Germline V CDR1 and CDR2: SGHRS, YFSETQ. CDR3 DNA (partial): TGCGCCAGCCGATGGTCGCTAGCCGGGAACGAG. Its translation is CASRWSLAGNE. The entire CDR3 sequence reads CASRWSLAGNEQYF.

This clone was detected ten times or more. The CDR3: CASSLSGSSYNEQFF. CDR3 DNA (partial): TGTGCCAGCAGCTTATCGGGGAGCTCCTACAATGAG. The chain joins TRBV7-9 to TRBJ2-1, with a weak D call TRBD2 (5 bases). The read ends 3 residues before the CDR3 terminus; that terminus is restored from the germline J gene. The V gene lost 2 bases and the J gene lost 0 bases, with 8 bases spanning the gap. The CDR3 extends over 15 amino acids. CDR1 and CDR2 from the germline V gene are SEHNR and FQNEAQ (reference sequence).

This clone has a count of ten or more. The observed sequence ends 3 residues before the CDR3 terminus, with the missing tail filled in from the germline J gene. V is TRBV18 and J is TRBJ2-3; D is possibly TRBD2 (6 bases). CDR3 length equals 15 residues. CDR1 and CDR2 from the germline V gene are KGHSH and LQKENI. Trimming cost V 6 bases and J 2 bases, with 15 bases left between them. CDR3 bases read: TGTGCCAGCTCCTACCGGGACTCCCCCACAGATACG. Residues: CASSYRDSPTDT. The CDR3 reads in full as CASSYRDSPTDTQYF.

Ten or more counts support this clone. Here the CDR3 reads CASSVGLAGAYEQYF. CDR3 bases read: TGTGCCAGCAGCGTAGGCCTAGCGGGAGCCTACGAG. V gene TRBV9 combines with J gene TRBJ2-7; 10 bases line up with TRBD2. Sequencing ends 3 residues short of the CDR3 end; the germline J gene provides the rest. Germline trimming cut 0 bases from V and 2 bases from J; bases unmatched to any gene: 2. Germline V gene lookup returns CDR1 SGDLS and CDR2 YYNGEE. The CDR3 is 15 amino acids.